This TCR beta chain appears in the sequencing data of a study of shared clonotypes between healthy human individuals. Study-wide background: Donors had three CD4 naive, three CD4 memory, two CD8 naive and one CD8 memory plate apiece.

Genomic DNA belonging to each subset was distributed in equal measure over several immunoSEQ plates. On sorted subsets, replicate PCRs used approximately 190 ng DNA, or around 30,000 T cell genomes. Original methodology: Owing to the provision of junction-only sequences devoid of quality scores by immunoSEQ, filtering differed. Produced via immunoSEQ multiplex PCR; TCRdb's table is partial and in-frame only. V and J calls and clone size come straight from that table; D and trimming were deduced from the DNA. The data contain about 2.3 million clones, approximately 93% of them singletons. CDR1 is SGHTA, CDR2 FQGTGA, per germline. The V end lost 3 bases, the J end lost 4 bases, and 9 bases lay between the germline ends. This CDR3 region has 13 residues.

The sequenced material came from naive CD4+ T cells from PBMCs. The sample's subset: CD45RA+ positively selected. This sequence was found in a man between 18 and 35 years old in good health. Some clones in this sample may be carry-over from other donors' samples. The rearrangement links TRBV7-3 to TRBJ2-5; D is undetermined. CDR3: CASSLGIGETQYF. Written as DNA, the CDR3 is TGTGCCAGCAGCTTGGGGATTGGAGAGACCCAGTACTTC.